This TCR beta chain was sequenced in a study of T cell repertoires in cytomegalovirus infection. About the research overall: From public TCR beta signatures came an indication of both CMV infection and matching HLA type.

This clonotype was observed many times. MiXCR was run by TCRdb on the reads, yielding one entry per CDR3 protein. The sample carries 200,000 to 300,000 distinct CDR3 sequences, over 8% recorded once. This sequence was found in a human donor in good health (CMV status not recorded). Some clones in this sample may be carry-over from other donors' samples. The sequenced sample was PBMCs.

The CDR3 nucleotides are TGCAGTGCTAGGGAGGACGGATCGAACACCGGGGAGCTGTTTTTT. This sequence encodes CSAREDGSNTGELFF. The V gene is TRBV20-1, the J gene TRBJ2-2; the D gene is possibly TRBD2 (5 bases). The CDR3 sequence is 15 residues long. The germline V gene encodes CDR1 DFQATT and CDR2 SNEGSKA (reference sequence). The ends were cut back, 3 bases at V and 0 bases at J, with 11 bases in the middle.